A single sample gave rise to the 24 T cell receptor beta chains below, sequenced in a study of T-cell memory formation after mild COVID-19. Using its own MiXCR run on the 5' RACE reads, TCRdb lists one record per CDR3 protein. The top ten clones hold 12% of a sample with about 160,000 distinct CDR3 sequences, roughly 31% of them seen once. The sample taken for sequencing was PBMCs or a T cell subset sorted from them (not recorded which). Every receptor here comes from an adult woman who had mild COVID-19 (a few samples of this study predate the infection). Cell type and time point are not known.

This clonotype appeared a few times. This chain links TRBV7-3 with TRBJ1-2; 8 bases line up with TRBD1. CDR3 length: 13 residues. V was clipped by 3 bases and J by 7 bases; unmatched bases: 4. Germline lookup yields CDR1 SGHTA and CDR2 FQGTGA. The CDR3 protein is CASSFQGARGYTF. DNA of the CDR3: TGTGCCAGCAGCTTCCAGGGGGCGCGTGGCTACACCTTC. Filled out from reference TRBV7-3 and TRBJ1-2, the complete variable domain reads GAGVSQTPSNKVTEKGKYVELRCDPISGHTALYWYRQSLGQGPEFLIYFQGTGAADDSGLPNDRFFAVRPEGSVSTLKIQRTERGDSAVYLCASSFQGARGYTFGSGTRLTVV.

This clonotype came up a few times. The J gene is TRBJ1-1, the V gene TRBV30; 7 bases are a match to TRBD1. The CDR3 consists of 18 residues. Unmatched junction bases numbered 20, after V lost 7 bases and J lost 0 bases. Looked up from germline, CDR1 is GTSNPN and CDR2 is SVGIG (reference sequence). The chain's CDR3 is CAFDRVKRGTIMNTEAFF. CDR3 sequence (DNA): TGTGCCTTCGACAGGGTAAAGAGAGGGACTATAATGAACACTGAAGCTTTCTTT.

The chain uses TRBV5-1 and TRBJ2-2; a possible D gene is TRBD1 (5 bases). The V end was cut by 2 bases, the J end by 13 bases, with 18 bases between. Germline CDR1 and CDR2: SGHRS and YFSETQ. This CDR3 region has 14 residues. CDR3 protein: CASSFEASQGSLFF. The DNA for the CDR3 is TGCGCCAGCAGCTTTGAGGCGTCCCAGGGTTCGCTGTTTTTT.

The V gene is TRBV5-5, the J gene TRBJ2-7; D ambiguous. Germline V lookup: CDR1 SGHKS, CDR2 YYEKEE (reference sequence). V was pared by 0 bases and J by 0 bases, with 4 bases between. The CDR3 is 13 amino acids. The CDR3 reads CASSLVDSYEQYF. In DNA, the CDR3 is TGTGCCAGCAGCTTGGTGGACTCCTACGAGCAGTACTTC.

This clonotype was picked up a small number of times. V and J are TRBV7-8 and TRBJ2-3; D uncertain. Trimming removed 2 bases from V and 2 bases from J, with 23 bases in between. Germline V CDR1 and CDR2: SGHVS, FQNEAQ. The CDR3 is 19 amino acids. CDR3 amino acids: CASSLIVTGLAPSTDTQYF. DNA for the CDR3: TGTGCCAGCAGCTTAATTGTCACCGGATTAGCCCCCTCCACAGATACGCAGTATTTT.

This clonotype was detected only a few times. The chain combines TRBV20-1 with TRBJ2-7; D call uncertain. V was trimmed by 3 bases and J by 0 bases, leaving 12 bases between them. The CDR3 covers 14 residues. CDR1 DFQATT and CDR2 SNEGSKA come from the germline V gene (reference sequence). The CDR3 nucleotides read TGCAGTGCTAGGGCGAGACTGGGCTCCTACGAGCAGTACTTC. Protein: CSARARLGSYEQYF.

This clonotype turned up a few times. As DNA, the CDR3 is TGTGCCAGCAGCTTAGCGCAGGGGGGGGCAGGAAACGAGCAGTACTTC. It is translated as CASSLAQGGAGNEQYF. The rearrangement uses TRBV7-9 and TRBJ2-7; D may match TRBD1 or TRBD2 (7 bases each). CDR1 and CDR2 (germline): SEHNR, FQNEAQ (reference sequence). CDR3 length: 16 residues. V was clipped by 0 bases and J by 5 bases, with 17 bases between them.

The chain joins TRBV6-2 or TRBV6-3 to TRBJ2-1, with 9 bases identical to TRBD2. This CDR3 spans 15 amino acids. Germline V gives CDR1 MNHEY, CDR2 SVGEGT. Trimming removed 2 bases from V and 6 bases from J; junction bases left unmatched: 5. The CDR3 loop is CASSYPGTSFNEQFF. The CDR3 DNA reads TGTGCCAGCAGTTACCCCGGGACTAGCTTCAATGAGCAGTTCTTC.

Only a few counts were recorded for this clonotype. The gene calls are TRBV12-3 or TRBV12-4 and TRBJ2-1; D possibly corresponds to TRBD2 (5 bases). Trimming cost V 3 bases and J 4 bases, with 13 bases left between them. This CDR3 comprises 15 residues. The CDR3 nucleotides are TGTGCCAGCAGTTTGTCTAGCCATCTGTACAATGAGCAGTTCTTC. This translates into CASSLSSHLYNEQFF.

This clonotype occurred many times. One junction end does not reproduce the germline sequence, and a read error may be involved. The genes are TRBV20-1 and TRBJ2-1, with 13 bases fitting TRBD2. The CDR3 sequence is 14 residues long. Germline CDR1 is DFQATT and CDR2 is SNEGSKA (reference sequence). CDR3 in amino acids: CRGMGTSGVPLGVF. CDR3 in DNA: TGCAGGGGGATGGGGACTAGCGGGGTACCATTAGGAGTCTTC.

This clonotype was recorded a few times. This chain joins TRBV7-8 and TRBJ1-5; TRBD1 agrees at 9 bases. This CDR3 is 15 amino acids long. Per germline, CDR1 SGHVS and CDR2 FQNEAQ. Unmatched junction bases numbered 6, after V lost 5 bases and J lost 4 bases. The CDR3 spells CASSPPGQGNQPQHF. DNA of the CDR3: TGTGCCAGCAGCCCCCCGGGACAGGGTAATCAGCCCCAGCATTTT. Using reference TRBV7-8 and TRBJ1-5 for the parts outside the CDR3, the full variable domain is GAGVSQSPRYKVAKRGQDVALRCDPISGHVSLFWYQQALGQGPEFLTYFQNEAQLDKSGLPSDRFFAERPEGSVSTLKIQRTQQEDSAVYLCASSPPGQGNQPQHFGDGTRLSIL.

The CDR3 region is CASSELVTDTQYF. The DNA for the CDR3 is TGTGCCAGCAGCGAACTTGTCACAGATACGCAGTATTTT. The chain links TRBV7-9 to TRBJ2-3; no reliable D call. The germline CDR1 and CDR2 sequences are SEHNR and FQNEAQ (reference sequence). This CDR3 is 13 amino acids long. Trimming left V 5 bases short and J 2 bases short, with 8 bases between.

This clonotype was counted many times. This chain joins TRBV4-1 and TRBJ1-5; a possible D gene is TRBD1 (5 bases). The length of the CDR3 is 15 residues. V lost 0 bases, J lost 7 bases, and 13 bases lay in between. Germline CDR1 MGHRA, CDR2 YSYEKL. The CDR3 DNA sequence: TGCGCCAGCAGCCAAGAGATAGGGGCCGGGCAGCCCCAGCATTTT. Amino acids: CASSQEIGAGQPQHF.

This clonotype turned up a few times. The rearrangement joins TRBV7-9 to TRBJ1-1; D is possibly TRBD1 (5 bases). V dropped 5 bases and J dropped 4 bases, with 11 bases sitting between them. Germline-derived CDR1 and CDR2 are SEHNR and FQNEAQ (reference sequence). CDR3 length: 13 residues. The CDR3 DNA sequence: TGTGCCAGCAGCCCCCCAGGGTTCACTGAAGCTTTCTTT. Translation gives CASSPPGFTEAFF.

This clonotype was seen only a few times. The CDR3 DNA follows: TGTGCCAGCTCACCTGCAACCGGGGGAACCAAAAACATTCAGTACTTC. Translating it yields CASSPATGGTKNIQYF. The chain is built from TRBV18 and TRBJ2-4; D might be TRBD2 (6 bases). This CDR3 contains 16 residues. V was shortened by 3 bases and J by 2 bases, with 14 bases between the two germline ends. Germline-derived CDR1 and CDR2 are KGHSH and LQKENI. Full variable domain (rest looked up from reference TRBV18 and TRBJ2-4): NAGVMQNPRHLVRRRGQEARLRCSPMKGHSHVYWYRQLPEEGLKFMVYLQKENIIDESGMPKERFSAEFPKEGPSILRIQQVVRGDSAAYFCASSPATGGTKNIQYFGAGTRLSVL.

The chain joins TRBV10-2 to TRBJ2-3, with TRBD1 matching over 9 bases. Losses at the gene ends were 7 bases for V and 5 bases for J; bases not matched to a gene: 13. CDR3 length equals 16 residues. CDR1 and CDR2 from the germline V gene are WSHSY and SAAADI. The CDR3: CASTPRTGVGKDTQYF. In DNA form, the CDR3 reads TGCGCCAGCACCCCTCGGACAGGGGTGGGGAAAGATACGCAGTATTTT.

The chain is built from TRBV20-1 and TRBJ2-7; D unresolved. V lost 0 bases, J lost 3 bases, and 6 bases lay in between. The CDR3 sequence is 12 residues long. CDR1 is DFQATT and CDR2 is SNEGSKA in the germline V gene (reference sequence). The CDR3 reads CSARDRNYEQYF. The CDR3 DNA reads TGCAGTGCTAGAGACAGAAACTACGAGCAGTACTTC.

The gene calls are TRBV27 and TRBJ2-3; 8 bases fit TRBD2. The germline V gene has CDR1 MNHEY and CDR2 SMNVEV (reference sequence). The CDR3 extends over 14 amino acids. V was pared by 3 bases and J by 9 bases, with 8 bases of the junction left unmatched. CDR3 region: CASSFSGGPGTQYF. The CDR3 DNA is TGTGCCAGCAGTTTCTCGGGAGGGCCGGGAACGCAGTATTTT.

The chain couples TRBV7-9 to TRBJ2-5; 11 bases map to TRBD2. The CDR3 is made up of 17 amino acids. Per germline, CDR1 SEHNR and CDR2 FQNEAQ (reference sequence). With V trimmed by 5 bases and J by 6 bases, 14 bases remained unmatched. This CDR3 reads CASSPGRLAGGKKTQYF. The CDR3 DNA reads as TGTGCCAGCAGCCCAGGAAGGCTAGCGGGAGGTAAAAAGACCCAGTACTTC.

V is TRBV6-2 or TRBV6-3 and J is TRBJ1-5, with D perhaps matching TRBD1 (5 bases). Trimming stripped 5 bases from V and 5 bases from J, with 10 bases between. Looked up from germline, CDR1 is MNHEY and CDR2 is SVGEGT. The CDR3 runs 13 residues. The CDR3 sequence: CASSVGGYQPQHF. DNA for the CDR3: TGTGCCAGCAGTGTGGGGGGATATCAGCCCCAGCATTTT.

The chain recombines TRBV6-5 with TRBJ2-7, with 7 bases that match TRBD2. This CDR3 is built from 12 residues. V trimming: 8 bases; J trimming: 5 bases; junction bases outside the gene matches: 6. Germline assignment: CDR1 MNHEY and CDR2 SVGAGI. For the CDR3, the DNA is TGTGCCAGCGGGCGGGAGTTCGACGAGCAGTACTTC. Amino acid sequence: CASGREFDEQYF.

This clonotype showed up just a few times. The rearrangement joins TRBV7-8 to TRBJ2-1; the match to TRBD2 covers 7 bases. Losses at the gene ends were 0 bases for V and 0 bases for J; bases not matched to a gene: 5. The V gene's germline CDR1 is SGHVS and CDR2 FQNEAQ. This CDR3 is 17 amino acids long. CDR3 in amino acids: CASSLARDYSSYNEQFF. The CDR3 DNA follows: TGTGCCAGCAGCTTAGCCAGGGACTATAGCTCCTACAATGAGCAGTTCTTC.

The table lists this clonotype with a few counts. This chain links TRBV9 with TRBJ2-7; the D is unclear. This CDR3 is built from 15 residues. The V gene's germline CDR1 is SGDLS and CDR2 YYNGEE. Trimming shortened V by 0 bases and J by 3 bases, and 13 bases separated the two germline ends. The CDR3 nucleotides are TGTGCCAGCAGCGTAGGAGAACAGCTCGTCTACGAGCAGTACTTC. Its protein is CASSVGEQLVYEQYF.

This chain connects TRBV29-1 to TRBJ2-2, with a possible D match to TRBD2 (5 bases). V lost 2 bases, J lost 5 bases, and 12 bases lay in between. The CDR3 is 14 residues long. Germline CDR1 and CDR2: SQVTM and ANQGSEA. Here the CDR3 reads CSVESGEGTGELFF. CDR3 nucleotides: TGCAGCGTTGAATCAGGCGAGGGAACCGGGGAGCTGTTTTTT.